This T cell receptor beta chain was observed in a study of long-term antiretroviral therapy in people with HIV. V lost 5 bases and J lost 3, with 11 bases in between. CDR3 length: 13 amino acids. The V gene's germline CDR1 is SEHNR and CDR2 FQNEAQ (reference sequence). The libraries were made with immunoSEQ v3.0 at survey level. Sequencing used immunoSEQ multiplex PCR; TCRdb keeps in-frame clones, though not all of them. The profile covers fewer than 45,000 clones, with roughly 82% appearing a single time and roughly 14% taken by the ten largest. The source is a man aged 18 to 30 with HIV. This chain joins TRBV7-9 and TRBJ2-7, with D hard to call. The source was unsorted PBMCs, collected 0.3 years after starting antiretroviral therapy. The CDR3: CASSVLEFYEQYF. In DNA form, the CDR3 reads TGTGCCAGCAGCGTCCTAGAGTTCTACGAGCAGTACTTC. The full variable domain, in which reference TRBV7-9 and TRBJ2-7 provide the parts outside the CDR3, is DTGVSQNPRHKITKRGQNVTFRCDPISEHNRLYWYRQTLGQGPEFLTYFQNEAQLEKSRLLSDRFSAERPKGSFSTLEIQRTEQGDSAMYLCASSVLEFYEQYFGPGTRLTVT.